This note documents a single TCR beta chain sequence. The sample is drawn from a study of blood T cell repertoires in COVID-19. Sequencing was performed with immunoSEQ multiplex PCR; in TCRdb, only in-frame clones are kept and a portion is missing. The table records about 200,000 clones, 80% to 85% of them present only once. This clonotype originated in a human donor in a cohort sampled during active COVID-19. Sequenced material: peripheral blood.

The CDR3 DNA is TGCGCCAGCACTAGGGACAGAATGAACACCGGGGAGCTGTTTTTT. Translating gives CASTRDRMNTGELFF. The genes are TRBV5-1 and TRBJ2-2; 7 positions agree with TRBD1. The V gene's germline CDR1 is SGHRS and CDR2 YFSETQ. The length of the CDR3 is 15 residues. J gave up 1 base and V 6 bases, and 6 bases lay outside the gene matches.